A single T cell receptor beta chain is shown here with its context. This sample was included in a study of blood T cell repertoires in COVID-19. V lost 5 bases to trimming and J lost 4 bases; unmatched junction nucleotides: 9. The CDR3 runs to 16 residues. Germline loops: CDR1 WNHNN, CDR2 SYGVQD (reference sequence). TCRdb's table, derived via immunoSEQ multiplex PCR, lists solely in-frame clones and lacks some. The sample carries about 270,000 clones, approximately 91% recorded once. The sequenced sample was peripheral blood. The receptor comes from a man aged 50-60 years with acute or convalescent COVID-19. The chain links TRBV10-1 to TRBJ2-3; 10 bases are shared with TRBD2. The CDR3 spells CASSPGGLAGADTQYF. CDR3 coding DNA: TGCGCCAGCAGTCCAGGCGGGCTAGCGGGGGCAGATACGCAGTATTTT.